The TCR beta chain described here comes from a study of shared clonotypes between healthy human individuals (dated by TCRdb to the early 2020s). A note on the overall study: Three men and a couple of women, aged 18 to 49 years, made up the cohort. Libraries were prepared and TCR repertoires were sequenced by different laboratories using diverse techniques, in order to increase sequencing depth and limit assay-specific biases. The study deeply sequenced blood TCR repertoires of about five healthy adults to estimate repertoire size and the extent of clonotype sharing between individuals. Each donor's leukapheresis produced roughly between roughly 0.85 and 10 billion PBMCs. For each donor, CD4 naive and CD4 memory were each run on three plates, CD8 naive on two plates, and CD8 memory on one plate.

A remark on this clone: Its recognized antigen is unknown. Per-base quality was not reported, and no clone a single base away is much larger than it.

The donors were healthy, HIV-negative adults with no recently reported acute infections or vaccinations. Only Caucasian adults living in Nashville, Tennessee, USA were represented among the donors. Magnetic negative selection was used to enrich CD4+ T cells, after which naive cells were positively selected on CD45RA and the negative fraction became the memory subset. Blood was obtained by leukapheresis, after which PBMCs were separated by Ficoll-Histopaque density gradient centrifugation and cryopreserved in liquid nitrogen vapor phase. Analytical flow cytometry was used to check the purity and quantity of each magnetically sorted T cell population. Genomic DNA was isolated from every sorted fraction and measured by UV absorbance on a Nanodrop 2000c. Per the germline V gene, MNHNS is the CDR1 and SASEGT is the CDR2. At the junction V is shortened by 5 bases and J by 0 bases; bases outside the gene matches: 5. CDR3 length: 15 amino acids, cysteine to phenylalanine. Of the read, only the CDR3 DNA is kept; its 45 bases are in frame from base 1.

The paper's findings and limits, for the study overall: Because the study included only a small number of donors, the genetic and exposure-history diversity represented was limited. Pairwise subsampling indicated that sequencing depth was expected to affect the degree of clonotype sharing among donors. Compared with non-shared clonotypes, clonotypes shared by all four sorted-subset donors had higher generation probabilities. Sampling was restricted to blood, and TCR repertoires in tissue are likely to differ from TCR repertoires in blood. Incomplete sequencing was indicated by rarefaction of sorted-subset datasets, despite the large sequencing depth. Larger estimated clonotype richness was generally found for naive subsets than for memory subsets. Across a handful of donors, around 5% of naive CD4, roughly 3.5% of naive CD8, 2% to 2.5% of memory CD4, and over 0.35% of memory CD8 clonotypes were shared.

Using the deep immunoSEQ assay, multiplex PCR amplified TCR CDR3 regions from genomic DNA. Extracted genomic DNA from each cell subset was spread evenly across all wells of several immunoSEQ 96-well plates, with each plate serving as a replicate. Each replicate PCR for sorted subsets received around 0.2 ug genomic DNA, equal to about 29,000 T cell genomes. The purified libraries were quantified using a Qubit 3.0 fluorometer, sized with a Bioanalyzer 2100, and then quantified again using the KAPA Library Quantification kit. Every immunoSEQ 96-well plate was sequenced on a dedicated single-read 150-cycle Illumina NextSeq 550 flow cell. The original pipeline was this. The immunoSEQ output contained only junctional sequences without quality scores, so filtering could not match that applied to full-length reads. To assign V/J genes and CDR3, sequences were annotated against IMGT germline references using PyIR, a Python wrapper for IgBLAST v1.9. Reads with weak V/J assignments (E-value above 1e-6), missing CDR3, stop codons, out-of-frame junctions, or ambiguous translated residues were removed. V3J clonotypes were defined by identical inferred V gene, J gene, and CDR3 amino acid sequence. The percentage overlap between two repertoires was calculated by dividing the number of shared unique clonotypes by the size of the smaller repertoire. Three approaches were used to assess repertoire richness: RTK rarefaction, the Chao1 estimator, and Recon v2.1 estimates of unobserved clonotypes. For all TCRbeta clonotypes obtained by the gDNA method from a handful of donors, generation probabilities were computed with OLGA. TCRdb provides this immuneACCESS table in a form limited to in-frame rearrangements. Some clones are lacking; in checked studies, under half of them reflect an unresolved V gene, and why the rest are absent is not known. The D gene and trimming were derived from the DNA, and the V and J assignments and clone size from that table. The sample profile shows more than 900,000 clones; more than 75% of them were found once. Roughly 0.62% of the sample belongs to the ten largest clones.

This TCR derives from a man aged 18 to 29 in good health. Some clones in this sample may be carry-over from other donors' samples. Sequenced material: memory CD4+ T cells from PBMCs. This sample's cell subset or site label indicates: CD45RA-negative fraction. The V and J genes are TRBV6-1 and TRBJ2-7; the junction holds 9 bases that match TRBD2. The CDR3 amino acid sequence is: CASSKLSGSSYEQYF. The DNA sequence follows: TGTGCCAGCAGTAAACTTAGCGGGAGCTCCTACGAGCAGTACTTC.